The 28 T cell receptor beta chains below come from one sample, sequenced in a study of PD-1 blockade in classical Hodgkin lymphoma. The sample's time point: cycle 4 day 1 (C4D1), after 6 weeks of nivolumab. Each and every patient relapsed after autologous stem cell transplantation, and patients got differing brentuximab vedotin exposure. Sequenced by immunoSEQ multiplex PCR; TCRdb stores in-frame clones only, minus some. Among just over 20,000 clones, around three quarters were seen once, and the ten largest hold around 21%. The source was peripheral blood mononuclear cells (PBMCs), collected before the fourth cycle of nivolumab. These receptors came from a human donor with classical Hodgkin lymphoma.

The chain has TRBV20-1 and TRBJ2-1; D call uncertain. There are 11 residues in the CDR3. Germline CDR1 and CDR2: DFQATT and SNEGSKA (reference sequence). Trimming cost V 5 bases and J 1 base, with 3 bases left between them. The CDR3 DNA sequence: TGCAGTGCTGGGTCCTACAATGAGCAGTTCTTC. It codes for CSAGSYNEQFF.

This chain connects TRBV19 to TRBJ2-7, with TRBD2 as a possible D gene (6 bases). The CDR3 extends over 14 amino acids. Germline V gene data show CDR1 as LNHDA and CDR2 as SQIVND (reference sequence). Between the trimmed V and J ends, which lost 4 bases and 3 bases, there was a span of 13 bases. CDR3 in DNA: TGTGCCAGTAGTAGCGGGGTCCGGCTCTACGAGCAGTACTTC. Amino acid sequence: CASSSGVRLYEQYF.

J is TRBJ2-2 and V is TRBV12-5; 7 bases fit TRBD1. The J segment lost 3 bases and the V segment lost 2 bases, leaving 6 bases of the junction unmatched. The CDR3 has 16 amino acids. The germline CDR1 and CDR2 sequences are LGHNT and FRNRAP. This CDR3 reads CASGLTGQAHTGELFF. CDR3 DNA: TGTGCTAGTGGTTTGACAGGACAGGCGCACACCGGGGAGCTGTTTTTT.

The V and J genes are TRBV5-1 and TRBJ2-1, with D uncertain. This CDR3 has 11 residues. The V end was cut by 3 bases, the J end by 8 bases, with 6 bases between. Looked up from germline, CDR1 is SGHRS and CDR2 is YFSETQ. The CDR3 region is CASSSNYEQFF. CDR3 nucleotide sequence: TGCGCCAGCAGCTCCAACTATGAGCAGTTCTTC.

The table lists this clone with a few counts. This sequence joins TRBV4-1 and TRBJ1-1; possible D gene TRBD1, 5 bases. With 5 bases removed from V and 1 base from J, the gap between germline ends came to 11 bases. The CDR3 has 14 residues. Germline V gene sequence: CDR1 MGHRA, CDR2 YSYEKL. In DNA, the CDR3 is TGCGCCAGCAGCACGATAAGGGGGAACACTGAAGCTTTCTTT. Protein product: CASSTIRGNTEAFF.

V usage is TRBV11-2 and J usage is TRBJ2-3, with D possibly matching TRBD2 (6 bases). From germline, CDR1 is SGHAT and CDR2 FQNNGV. The CDR3 has 19 amino acids. The V end was cut by 2 bases, the J end by 2 bases, with 23 bases between. The CDR3 coding sequence is TGTGCCAGCAGCTTATTGCCCGCGCAGGAGCGGGCCTACACAGATACGCAGTATTTT. This sequence encodes CASSLLPAQERAYTDTQYF.

The genes are TRBV2 and TRBJ2-2, with unresolved D. V gave up 3 bases and J gave up 5 bases, with 10 bases separating them. The CDR3 runs to 14 residues. CDR1 and CDR2 from the germline V gene are SNHLY and FYNNEI. In DNA, the CDR3 is TGTGCCAGCAGTGATTATCCCGAAACCGGGGAGCTGTTTTTT. It codes for CASSDYPETGELFF.

The V and J genes are TRBV5-1 and TRBJ2-2; tentatively, D is TRBD1 or TRBD2 (6 bases each). Trimming took off 2 bases at V and 4 bases at J, with 12 bases between the two ends. Germline CDR1 SGHRS, CDR2 YFSETQ. The CDR3 length is 15 residues. CDR3 loop: CASSFRGAGTGELFF. The CDR3 nucleotides are TGCGCCAGCAGCTTTAGGGGGGCGGGCACCGGGGAGCTGTTTTTT.

V is TRBV18 and J is TRBJ1-2; TRBD1 is a possible D gene (5 bases). This CDR3 comprises 16 residues. Germline loops: CDR1 KGHSH, CDR2 LQKENI. The V gene lost 3 bases and the J gene lost 3 bases, with 17 bases spanning the gap. The CDR3, as DNA: TGTGCCAGCTCACCCCGGGGCTTAGAGATGGACTATGGCTACACCTTC. Protein product: CASSPRGLEMDYGYTF.

This clone was seen only once. This chain connects TRBV2 to TRBJ1-4; D unresolved. V was shortened by 4 bases and J by 4 bases, with 13 bases between the two germline ends. Looked up from germline, CDR1 is SNHLY and CDR2 is FYNNEI. The CDR3 is 15 residues long. This CDR3 reads CASSVEQRFNEKLFF. In DNA form, the CDR3 reads TGTGCCAGCAGTGTAGAACAGCGGTTTAATGAAAAACTGTTTTTT.

CDR3 sequence reads: CASSLVGISYEQYF. For the CDR3, the DNA is TGTGCCAGCAGCTTAGTGGGGATCTCCTACGAGCAGTACTTC. The chain has TRBV7-2 and TRBJ2-7, with D unclear. The V and J ends lost 1 base and 0 bases respectively, with 7 bases between them. CDR1 is SGHTA and CDR2 is FQGNSA in the germline V gene. CDR3 length: 14 residues.

The chain recombines TRBV11-3 with TRBJ2-2; no definite D call. Between the trimmed V and J ends, which lost 1 base and 7 bases, there was a span of 16 bases. Germline V CDR1 and CDR2: SGHNT, YENEEA. The CDR3 has 16 amino acids. CDR3 in amino acids: CASSLVEGGFGGELFF. Written as DNA, the CDR3 is TGTGCCAGCAGCTTAGTTGAAGGTGGTTTTGGCGGGGAGCTGTTTTTT.

The chain couples TRBV25-1 to TRBJ1-3; D unresolved. Germline V gene lookup returns CDR1 MGHDK and CDR2 SYGVNS. CDR3 length: 12 residues. V gave up 5 bases and J gave up 3 bases, with 5 bases separating them. CDR3 DNA sequence: TGTGCCAGCAGTCTTTATGGAAACACCATATATTTT. Its translation is CASSLYGNTIYF. Drawing the rest from reference TRBV25-1 and TRBJ1-3, the complete variable domain is EADIYQTPRYLVIGTGKKITLECSQTMGHDKMYWYQQDPGMELHLIHYSYGVNSTEKGDLSSESTVSRIRTEHFPLTLESARPSHTSQYLCASSLYGNTIYFGEGSWLTVV.

V is TRBV19 and J is TRBJ2-2; D remains ambiguous. Deletions cut 6 bases from V and 0 bases from J, with 8 bases between. CDR3 length equals 14 residues. CDR1 is LNHDA and CDR2 is SQIVND in the germline V gene (reference sequence). This CDR3 is CASRYGSNTGELFF. CDR3 bases: TGTGCCAGTAGGTACGGGTCGAACACCGGGGAGCTGTTTTTT.

The chain couples TRBV5-4 to TRBJ2-7, with unresolved D. Trimming shortened V by 0 bases and J by 2 bases, and 9 bases separated the two germline ends. This CDR3 is built from 14 residues. Germline CDR1 is SGHNT and CDR2 is YYREEE (reference sequence). CDR3 DNA sequence: TGTGCCAGCAGCTTGGCCCACATACCCTACGAGCAGTACTTC. It encodes CASSLAHIPYEQYF. The complete variable domain, with remaining parts taken from reference TRBV5-4 and TRBJ2-7, reads ETGVTQSPTHLIKTRGQQVTLRCSSQSGHNTVSWYQQALGQGPQFIFQYYREEENGRGNFPPRFSGLQFPNYSSELNVNALELDDSALYLCASSLAHIPYEQYFGPGTRLTVT.

CDR3 region: CASSPADGIYEQYF. The CDR3, as DNA: TGTGCCAGCAGTCCCGCGGACGGAATCTACGAGCAGTACTTC. This chain links TRBV6-5 with TRBJ2-7, with D uncertain. This CDR3 has 14 residues. V lost 5 bases to trimming and J lost 3 bases, with 14 bases between them. Germline assignment: CDR1 MNHEY and CDR2 SVGAGI.

This sequence joins TRBV4-2 and TRBJ2-3, with 8 bases aligning to TRBD2. Trimming at V came to 4 bases and at J to 0 bases, leaving 6 bases not matched to a gene. This CDR3 is built from 16 residues. In germline, CDR1 is LGHNA, CDR2 YNFKEQ. The CDR3 spells CASSRTSGASTDTQYF. CDR3 sequence (DNA): TGTGCCAGCAGCCGAACTAGCGGAGCTAGCACAGATACGCAGTATTTT.

The V call is TRBV5-1, the J call TRBJ2-7; TRBD2 agrees at 9 bases. Germline values: CDR1 SGHRS, CDR2 YFSETQ. The CDR3 sequence is 15 residues long. V lost 1 base, J lost 3 bases, and 5 bases stayed unmatched. This CDR3 reads CASSLREREVYEQYF. CDR3 in DNA: TGCGCCAGCAGCTTGAGGGAGCGGGAGGTCTACGAGCAGTACTTC.

The V call is TRBV29-1, the J call TRBJ2-2; possible D gene TRBD2, 7 bases. CDR3 length equals 13 residues. With 4 bases removed from V and 4 bases from J, the gap between germline ends came to 10 bases. Germline V gene sequence: CDR1 SQVTM, CDR2 ANQGSEA. The CDR3 coding sequence is TGCAGCGTTGGTAGGGGGGGCACCGGGGAGCTGTTTTTT. Residues: CSVGRGGTGELFF.

This rearrangement joins TRBV19 to TRBJ1-2, with 7 positions matching TRBD1. With V trimmed by 4 bases and J by 4 bases, 6 bases remained unmatched. This CDR3 contains 14 residues. Germline V lookup: CDR1 LNHDA, CDR2 SQIVND (reference sequence). The CDR3 DNA is TGTGCCAGTAGTAGGGGACAGCCGTTCTATGGCTACACCTTC. Translated, it gives CASSRGQPFYGYTF.

This rearrangement joins TRBV28 to TRBJ2-7; TRBD1 matches at 10 bases. Germline CDR1 and CDR2: MDHEN and SYDVKM. CDR3 size: 16 residues. V shed 6 bases, J shed 3 bases, and the junction held 11 bases outside the gene matches. This CDR3 reads CASRSAGTGVGYEQYF. In nucleotides, the CDR3 is TGTGCCAGCAGATCGGCTGGGACAGGGGTAGGCTACGAGCAGTACTTC.

The chain links TRBV10-2 to TRBJ2-1; D is possibly TRBD2 (6 bases). The V and J ends lost 6 bases and 6 bases respectively, with 21 bases between them. Germline CDR1 WSHSY, CDR2 SAAADI. This CDR3 has 16 residues. The chain's CDR3 is CASRVSGTSRGNEQFF. The CDR3 DNA reads TGCGCCAGCAGGGTTAGCGGCACTTCAAGGGGCAATGAGCAGTTCTTC.

The V call is TRBV7-9, the J call TRBJ1-1; D may be TRBD1 (5 bases). The germline V gene has CDR1 SEHNR and CDR2 FQNEAQ (reference sequence). Trimming took 5 bases from V and 1 from J, leaving 17 bases between them. The CDR3 loop spans 16 amino acids. For the CDR3, the DNA is TGTGCCAGCAGCAAACCGGTGATGGGGGAGAACACTGAAGCTTTCTTT. Protein product: CASSKPVMGENTEAFF.

The chain uses TRBV15 and TRBJ2-1; no firm D call. V lost 1 base, J lost 6 bases, and 7 bases lay in between. CDR1 and CDR2 (germline): LNHNV, YYDKDF (reference sequence). This CDR3 spans 13 amino acids. The CDR3 spells CATSRVTSNEQFF. The CDR3, as DNA: TGTGCCACCAGCAGAGTCACCTCCAATGAGCAGTTCTTC.

The V and J genes are TRBV19 and TRBJ2-1, with TRBD2 identical over 10 bases. CDR1 is LNHDA, CDR2 SQIVND, per germline (reference sequence). This CDR3 is 14 amino acids long. The V gene end was trimmed by 10 bases and the J gene end by 4 bases; junction bases not matched to a gene: 7. CDR3 amino acids: CATKGLAKYNEQFF. In DNA, the CDR3 is TGTGCCACCAAGGGACTAGCGAAGTACAATGAGCAGTTCTTC.

As to this clone: Its ends do not fully match the called genes, so a read error is possible. V gene TRBV19 combines with J gene TRBJ1-1, with a tentative D call TRBD1 (6 bases). Germline-derived CDR1 and CDR2 are LNHDA and SQIVND (reference sequence). The CDR3 length is 14 residues. The CDR3: CASSKRGFDTETFF. DNA for the CDR3: TGTGCCAGTAGTAAGAGGGGGTTTGACACTGAAACTTTCTTT. Based on the CDR3 plus reference TRBV19 and TRBJ1-1, the full variable domain is DGGITQSPKYLFRKEGQNVTLSCEQNLNHDAMYWYRQDPGQGLRLIYYSQIVNDFQKGDIAEGYSVSREKKESFPLTVTSAQKNPTAFYLCASSKRGFDTETFFGQGTRLTVV.

V gene TRBV30 combines with J gene TRBJ1-5, with D maybe TRBD1 (6 bases). CDR1 and CDR2 (germline): GTSNPN, SVGIG (reference sequence). The CDR3 consists of 15 residues. V was cut by 0 bases and J by 2 bases, with 11 bases left in between. The CDR3 sequence: CAWSVGGAGNQPQHF. CDR3 nucleotides: TGTGCCTGGAGTGTAGGGGGAGCGGGCAATCAGCCCCAGCATTTT.

This clone was found a few times. The chain carries TRBV5-1 and TRBJ2-2, with D possibly being TRBD1 (5 bases). There are 15 residues in the CDR3. V was pared by 1 base and J by 0 bases, with 7 bases between. Germline CDR1 SGHRS, CDR2 YFSETQ. The CDR3 region has the DNA TGCGCCAGCAGCTTGCGACAGACGAACACCGGGGAGCTGTTTTTT. Protein sequence: CASSLRQTNTGELFF.